The 7 T cell receptor beta chains given below trace back to one sample, sequenced in a study of T cell responses to AZD1222 COVID-19 vaccine (dated by TCRdb to the early 2020s). Library preparation was by the immunoSEQ multiplex PCR assay. This immuneACCESS table, as held by TCRdb, lists in-frame sequences with V and J called but not all clones. Of the missing ones, under half trace to an unresolved V gene in checked studies; the others have no known cause. The sample table shows 150,000 to 200,000 clones, and around 92% are seen once. The ten largest make up less than 1.5% of the sample. The time point label on this specimen signifies: baseline before first vaccination. Source: peripheral blood, taken on day 0 of AZD1222 vaccination. The origin of the receptors is an adult in good health.

The V and J genes are TRBV7-9 and TRBJ1-5; D uncertain. Trimming took 2 bases from V and 9 from J, leaving 11 bases between them. Germline V gene lookup returns CDR1 SEHNR and CDR2 FQNEAQ (reference sequence). The CDR3 consists of 13 residues. CDR3 DNA: TGTGCCAGCAGCTTATGGACGGATATGCCCCAGCATTTT. It translates to CASSLWTDMPQHF.

The V gene is TRBV5-1, the J gene TRBJ2-1; no definite D call. V dropped 5 bases and J dropped 0 bases, with 12 bases sitting between them. The CDR3 contains 15 residues. Germline loops: CDR1 SGHRS, CDR2 YFSETQ. The CDR3 region is CASSLSSGSYNEQFF. In DNA, the CDR3 is TGCGCCAGCAGTCTTAGTTCTGGCTCCTACAATGAGCAGTTCTTC. The full variable domain, in which reference TRBV5-1 and TRBJ2-1 provide the parts outside the CDR3, is KAGVTQTPRYLIKTRGQQVTLSCSPISGHRSVSWYQQTPGQGLQFLFEYFSETQRNKGNFPGRFSGRQFSNSRSEMNVSTLELGDSALYLCASSLSSGSYNEQFFGPGTRLTVL.

The J gene is TRBJ2-7, the V gene TRBV3-1 (or the pseudogene TRBV3-2); tentatively, D is TRBD1 or TRBD2 (5 bases each). V lost 1 base and J 3 bases, leaving 13 bases between the germline ends. Germline values: CDR1 LGHDT, CDR2 YNNKEL (reference sequence). The CDR3 has 15 residues. The CDR3 DNA follows: TGTGCCAGCAGCCAAGCCGGGACCGCTGTCTACGAGCAGTACTTC. Its protein product is CASSQAGTAVYEQYF.

The CDR3 reads CASDFSGNTIYF. CDR3 sequence (DNA): TGTGCCAGCGACTTCTCTGGAAACACCATATATTTT. The gene calls are TRBV2 and TRBJ1-3; D gene unclear. The CDR3 has 12 residues. V gave up 8 bases and J gave up 0 bases, with 5 bases separating them. CDR1 is SNHLY and CDR2 is FYNNEI in the germline V gene.

V is TRBV6-6 and J is TRBJ1-4; perhaps TRBD1 as D (6 bases). The CDR3 is made up of 13 amino acids. In germline, CDR1 is MNHNY, CDR2 SVGAGI (reference sequence). V dropped 2 bases and J dropped 7 bases, with 8 bases sitting between them. The DNA for the CDR3 is TGTGCCAGCAGTTACCAGGGGCGTGAAAAACTGTTTTTT. Translating it yields CASSYQGREKLFF.

The rearrangement joins TRBV3-1 (or the pseudogene TRBV3-2) to TRBJ1-1, with D possibly TRBD1 on 6 matching bases. V lost 2 bases, J lost 1 base, and 8 bases lay in between. Germline CDR1 reads LGHDT; CDR2 reads YNNKEL (reference sequence). This CDR3 spans 14 amino acids. The CDR3 protein is CASSQPTGNTEAFF. For the CDR3, the DNA is TGTGCCAGCAGCCAACCGACAGGGAACACTGAAGCTTTCTTT.

The chain carries TRBV20-1 and TRBJ1-3; D gene ambiguous. Germline CDR1 DFQATT, CDR2 SNEGSKA (reference sequence). The CDR3 runs to 11 residues. The CDR3 spells CSLRRGNTIYF. The CDR3 DNA reads as TGCAGCCTACGCAGGGGAAACACCATATATTTT.